This TCR beta chain was profiled in a study of identical twins. Study results and limitations: It was out-of-frame TCR alpha sharing in monozygotic twins that models underestimated. In drawing conclusions, the study used cross-sectional statistical analysis and did not follow the same donors. Memory repertoires showed no such pattern, whereas abundant cord blood beta clonotypes carried fewer insertions.

This clonotype has only a few counts. The antigen is unknown. Healthy Caucasian individuals made up all the donors. TCRdb re-called the 5' RACE reads with MiXCR, one entry per CDR3 protein. The repertoire holds approximately 890,000 distinct CDR3 sequences, with around 12% as singletons. The same sample was also used in a study of yellow fever vaccine responses in identical twins.

Specimen: PBMCs. This receptor was identified in a woman between 18 and 30 years old in good health.

CDR3 loop: CATSGGGTGELFF. DNA for the CDR3: TGTGCCACCAGTGGCGGGGGCACCGGGGAGCTGTTTTTT. The rearrangement joins TRBV24-1 to TRBJ2-2, with 7 bases identical to TRBD2. Germline CDR1 and CDR2: KGHDR and SFDVKD. V trimming: 5 bases; J trimming: 4 bases; junction bases outside the gene matches: 0. This CDR3 spans 13 amino acids.